The text below deals with one T cell receptor (beta chain). The sample is drawn from a study of blood T cell repertoires in COVID-19. On the study more broadly: Donors in the United States, Italy and Spain gave samples during acute or convalescent COVID-19.

The germline gives CDR1 SGHVS, CDR2 FQNEAQ. The CDR3 consists of 15 residues. With 5 bases clipped from V and 6 bases from J, the junction kept 7 bases outside the gene matches. TCRdb's table, derived via immunoSEQ multiplex PCR, lists solely in-frame clones and lacks some. This sample yields 90,000 to 95,000 clones, of which around 88% are seen a single time; 6.5% to 9.5% belongs to the top ten. This receptor was taken from a woman between 65 and 79 years old with acute or convalescent COVID-19. The chain couples TRBV7-8 to TRBJ1-4; 9 nucleotides align to TRBD1. The sample consisted of peripheral blood. The CDR3 loop is CASSPGQGTDEKLFF. CDR3 nucleotide sequence: TGTGCCAGCAGCCCCGGACAGGGGACAGATGAAAAACTGTTTTTT.